Listed below are T cell receptor beta chains from one sample, sequenced in a study of cytomegalovirus exposure and HLA in healthy donors. Method: immunoSEQ multiplex PCR; TCRdb's copy keeps in-frame clones and lacks some. The data hold over 200,000 clones, with around 73% observed a single time. What was sequenced was PBMCs. The source is a male donor in good health and CMV-seronegative. Both conserved end residues are part of each CDR3. The D gene is left open where the match is weak. Where a row states a size, it is once, few, many or the class of an expanded clone; other rows omit it.

abundance	d_gene	v_gene	j_gene	CDR3nt	CDR3aa
.	.	TRBV5-1	TRBJ2-5	TGCGCCAGCAGCCGCCTTGGGAGTGGGGGGCAAGAGACCCAGTACTTC	CASSRLGSGGQETQYF
.	.	TRBV15	TRBJ1-4	TGTGCCACCAGCAGAGTTAAGGGACTTAGGCTGTTTTTT	CATSRVKGLRLFF
few	TRBD2	TRBV6-1	TRBJ2-5	TGTGCCAGCAGTGTCGTATCGGGAGGCGGGGCGGGGACCCAGTACTTC	CASSVVSGGGAGTQYF
.	.	TRBV19	TRBJ1-3	TGTGCCAGTAGTACACCAAAACAGGGCTCTGGAAACACCATATATTTT	CASSTPKQGSGNTIYF
.	TRBD1	TRBV10-1	TRBJ2-5	TGCGCCAGCGGGACAGGGACGGAGACCCAGTACTTC	CASGTGTETQYF
once	.	TRBV28	TRBJ1-2	TGTGCCAGCAGTCCACCGGTCACCTTC	CASSPPVTF
.	TRBD2	TRBV27	TRBJ2-3	TGTGCCAGCAGTTTGGGGCTAGCGGTCACAGATACGCAGTATTTT	CASSLGLAVTDTQYF
once	.	TRBV5-1	TRBJ2-1	TGCGCCAGCAGCTTTACCCCCGGGACTTCAAACAATGAGCAGTTCTTC	CASSFTPGTSNNEQFF
.	TRBD2	TRBV28	TRBJ2-7	TGCGCCAGTCACTTGGGACTAGCGGGTTACGAGCAGTACTTC	CASHLGLAGYEQYF
.	TRBD2	TRBV23-1	TRBJ2-3	TGCGCCAGCAGACTCTCGGGAGGGCCAGGCACAGATACGCAGTATTTT	CASRLSGGPGTDTQYF